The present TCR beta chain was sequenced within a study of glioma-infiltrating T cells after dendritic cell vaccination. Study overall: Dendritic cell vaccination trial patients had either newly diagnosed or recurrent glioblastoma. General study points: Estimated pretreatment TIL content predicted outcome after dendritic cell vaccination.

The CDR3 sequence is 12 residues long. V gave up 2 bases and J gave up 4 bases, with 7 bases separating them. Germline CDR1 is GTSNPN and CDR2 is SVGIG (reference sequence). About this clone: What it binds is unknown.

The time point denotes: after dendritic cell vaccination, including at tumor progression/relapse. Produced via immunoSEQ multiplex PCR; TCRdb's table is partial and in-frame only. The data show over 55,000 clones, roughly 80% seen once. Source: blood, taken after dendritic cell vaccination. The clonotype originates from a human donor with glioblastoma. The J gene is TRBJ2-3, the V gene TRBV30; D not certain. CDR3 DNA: TGTGCCTGGAGTCCCCCCGCAGATACGCAGTATTTT. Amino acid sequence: CAWSPPADTQYF.